Described below is a single T cell receptor beta chain sequence and its context. Its target is unknown. These data belong to a study of T cell responses to AZD1222 COVID-19 vaccine. Overall study: Some second doses came at about 4 weeks and others at about 12 weeks; these were pooled. General study findings and limits: Spike-specific TCR breadth and depth were elevated following two AZD1222 doses. Sampled repertoires all dated from after the peak T cell response. Just a handful of AZD1222 recipients tested seropositive at baseline.

The protocol was immunoSEQ multiplex PCR, while the TCRdb copy is restricted to in-frame clones and leaves out a portion. The table includes more than 85,000 clones, approximately 91% detected once. V was cut by 5 bases and J by 1 base, with 9 bases left in between. The germline CDR1 and CDR2 sequences are MNHEY and SVGAGI. The CDR3 is made up of 13 amino acids. This chain joins TRBV6-5 and TRBJ2-7; tentatively, D is TRBD2 (5 bases). This TCR was recovered from an adult in good health. The sample in question was peripheral blood, obtained on day 0 of AZD1222 vaccination. The CDR3: CASSKRESYEQYV. The CDR3 nucleotides are TGTGCCAGCAGTAAACGGGAATCCTACGAGCAGTACGTC.